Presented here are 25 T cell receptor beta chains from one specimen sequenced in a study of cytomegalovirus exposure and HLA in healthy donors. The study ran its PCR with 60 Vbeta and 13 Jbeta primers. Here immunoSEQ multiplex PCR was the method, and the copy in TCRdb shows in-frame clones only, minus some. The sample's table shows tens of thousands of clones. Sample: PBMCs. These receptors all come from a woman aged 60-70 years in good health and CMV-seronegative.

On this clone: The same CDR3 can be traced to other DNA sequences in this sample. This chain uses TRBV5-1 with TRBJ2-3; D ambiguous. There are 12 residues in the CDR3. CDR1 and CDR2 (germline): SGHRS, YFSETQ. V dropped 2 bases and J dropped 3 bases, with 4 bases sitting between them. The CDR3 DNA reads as TGCGCCAGCAGCTTCGGGACAGATACGCAGTATTTT. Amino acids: CASSFGTDTQYF.

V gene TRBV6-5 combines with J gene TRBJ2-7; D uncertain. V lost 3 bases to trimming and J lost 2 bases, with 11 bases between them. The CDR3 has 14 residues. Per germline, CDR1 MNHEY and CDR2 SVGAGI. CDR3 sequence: CASSYQRPPYEQYF. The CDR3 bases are TGTGCCAGCAGTTATCAGCGTCCCCCCTACGAGCAGTACTTC.

Here the CDR3 reads CASSALTDTQYF. As DNA, the CDR3 is TGCGCCAGCAGCGCACTCACAGATACGCAGTATTTT. The chain carries TRBV5-1 and TRBJ2-3; D is undetermined. The germline CDR1 and CDR2 sequences are SGHRS and YFSETQ. Between the trimmed V and J ends, which lost 4 bases and 2 bases, there was a span of 5 bases. The CDR3 covers 12 residues.

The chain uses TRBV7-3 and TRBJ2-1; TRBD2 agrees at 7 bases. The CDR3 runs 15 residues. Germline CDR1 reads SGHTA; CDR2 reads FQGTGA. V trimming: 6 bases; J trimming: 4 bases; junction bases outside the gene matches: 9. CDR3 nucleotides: TGTGCCAGCAGTTTCCAACGGACTAGTTACAATGAGCAGTTCTTC. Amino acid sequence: CASSFQRTSYNEQFF.

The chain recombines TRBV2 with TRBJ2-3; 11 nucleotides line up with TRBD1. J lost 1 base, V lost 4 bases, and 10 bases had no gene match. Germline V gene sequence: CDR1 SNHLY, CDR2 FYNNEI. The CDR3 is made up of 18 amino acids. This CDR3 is CASSVRTGGQQGTDTQYF. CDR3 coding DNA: TGTGCCAGCAGTGTGCGGACAGGGGGCCAACAGGGCACAGATACGCAGTATTTT. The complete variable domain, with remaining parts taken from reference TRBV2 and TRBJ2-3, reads EPEVTQTPSHQVTQMGQEVILRCVPISNHLYFYWYRQILGQKVEFLVSFYNNEISEKSEIFDDQFSVERPDGSNFTLKIRSTKLEDSAMYFCASSVRTGGQQGTDTQYFGPGTRLTVL.

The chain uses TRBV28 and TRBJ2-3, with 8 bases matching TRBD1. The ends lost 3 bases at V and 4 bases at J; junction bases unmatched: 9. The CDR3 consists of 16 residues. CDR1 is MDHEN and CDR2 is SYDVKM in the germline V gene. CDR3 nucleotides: TGTGCCAGCAGTTTGGAAGACAGGGGAGGATCAGATACGCAGTATTTT. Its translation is CASSLEDRGGSDTQYF.

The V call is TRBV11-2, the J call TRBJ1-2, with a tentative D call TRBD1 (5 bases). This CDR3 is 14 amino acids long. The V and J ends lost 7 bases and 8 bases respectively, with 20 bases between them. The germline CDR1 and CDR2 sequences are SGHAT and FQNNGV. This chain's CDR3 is CASKTLGGAQGYTF. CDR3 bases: TGTGCCAGCAAGACGCTCGGGGGTGCCCAGGGCTACACCTTC.

The CDR3 bases are TGTGCCAGCAGTTCCCCTCGCGCCACGCAGTATTTT. Its protein is CASSSPRATQYF. J is TRBJ2-3 and V is TRBV27; D call uncertain. V was cut by 4 bases and J by 9 bases, with 11 bases left in between. The CDR3 totals 12 residues. The germline V gene has CDR1 MNHEY and CDR2 SMNVEV (reference sequence).

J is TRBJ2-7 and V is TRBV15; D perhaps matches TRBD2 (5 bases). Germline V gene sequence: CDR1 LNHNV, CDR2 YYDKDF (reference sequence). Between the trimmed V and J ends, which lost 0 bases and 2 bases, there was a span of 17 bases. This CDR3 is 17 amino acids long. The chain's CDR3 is CATSRDRSGEVPYEQYF. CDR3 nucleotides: TGTGCCACCAGCAGAGATAGGTCCGGGGAAGTCCCCTACGAGCAGTACTTC.

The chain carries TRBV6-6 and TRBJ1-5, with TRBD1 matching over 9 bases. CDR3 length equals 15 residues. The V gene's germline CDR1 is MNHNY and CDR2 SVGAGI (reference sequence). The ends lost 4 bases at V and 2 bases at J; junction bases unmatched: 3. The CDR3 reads CASSLTGGGNQPQHF. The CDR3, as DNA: TGTGCCAGCAGTTTAACAGGGGGCGGCAATCAGCCCCAGCATTTT.

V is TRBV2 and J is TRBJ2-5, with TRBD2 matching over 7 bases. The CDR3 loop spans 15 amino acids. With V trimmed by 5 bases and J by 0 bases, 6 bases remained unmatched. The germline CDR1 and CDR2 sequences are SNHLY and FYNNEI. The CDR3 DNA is TGTGCCAGCAGTTTTGCGGGAGAGGACCAAGAGACCCAGTACTTC. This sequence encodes CASSFAGEDQETQYF.

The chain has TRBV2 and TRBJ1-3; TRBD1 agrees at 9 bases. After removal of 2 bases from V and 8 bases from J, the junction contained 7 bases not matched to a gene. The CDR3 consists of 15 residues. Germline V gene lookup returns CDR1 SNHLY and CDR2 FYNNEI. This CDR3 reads CASSESRTGAHTIYF. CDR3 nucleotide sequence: TGTGCCAGCAGTGAATCTAGGACAGGGGCGCACACCATATATTTT.

The CDR3 DNA reads as TGTGCCAGTAGCAGGGACAGGGAGAATGGCTACACCTTC. Protein sequence: CASSRDRENGYTF. The V gene is TRBV19, the J gene TRBJ1-2; TRBD1 aligns across 9 bases. V trimming: 6 bases; J trimming: 6 bases; junction bases outside the gene matches: 5. The CDR3 length is 13 residues. Germline V CDR1 and CDR2: LNHDA, SQIVND (reference sequence).

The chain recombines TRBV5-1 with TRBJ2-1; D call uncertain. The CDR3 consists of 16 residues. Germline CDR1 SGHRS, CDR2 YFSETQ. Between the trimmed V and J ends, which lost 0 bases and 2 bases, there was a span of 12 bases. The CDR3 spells CASSLALGGAYNEQFF. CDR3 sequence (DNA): TGCGCCAGCAGCTTGGCTCTCGGTGGTGCCTACAATGAGCAGTTCTTC.

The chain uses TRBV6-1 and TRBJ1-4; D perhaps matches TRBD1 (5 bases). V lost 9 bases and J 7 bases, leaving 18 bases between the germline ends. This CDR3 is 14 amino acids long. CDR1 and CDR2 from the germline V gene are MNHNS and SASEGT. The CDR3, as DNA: TGTGCCAGTCTCGGGTCGGGGGGTAGTGAAAAACTGTTTTTT. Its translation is CASLGSGGSEKLFF.

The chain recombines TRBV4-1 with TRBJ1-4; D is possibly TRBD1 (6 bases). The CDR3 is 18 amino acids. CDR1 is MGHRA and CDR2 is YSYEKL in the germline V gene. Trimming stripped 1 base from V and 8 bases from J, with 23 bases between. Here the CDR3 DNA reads TGCGCCAGCAGCCAAGCGTTGTCGGCAGACAGGCGTAAGGAAAAACTGTTTTTT. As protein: CASSQALSADRRKEKLFF.

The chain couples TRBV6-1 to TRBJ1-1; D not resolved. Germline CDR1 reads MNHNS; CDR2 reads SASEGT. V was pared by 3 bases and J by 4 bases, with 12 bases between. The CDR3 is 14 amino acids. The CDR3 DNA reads TGTGCCAGCAGTGAGTGGCCCCGAGGCACTGAAGCTTTCTTT. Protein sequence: CASSEWPRGTEAFF.

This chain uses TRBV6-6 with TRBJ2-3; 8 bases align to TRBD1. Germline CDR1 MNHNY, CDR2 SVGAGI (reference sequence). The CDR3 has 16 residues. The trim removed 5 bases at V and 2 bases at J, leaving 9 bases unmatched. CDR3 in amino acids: CASSTGQGGYTDTQYF. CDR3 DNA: TGTGCCAGCAGTACTGGACAGGGAGGATACACAGATACGCAGTATTTT.

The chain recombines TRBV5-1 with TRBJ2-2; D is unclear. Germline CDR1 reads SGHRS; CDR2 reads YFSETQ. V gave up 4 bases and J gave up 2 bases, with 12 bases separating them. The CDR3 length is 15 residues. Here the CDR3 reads CASSVIPTNTGELFF. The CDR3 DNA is TGCGCCAGCAGCGTAATCCCTACCAACACCGGGGAGCTGTTTTTT. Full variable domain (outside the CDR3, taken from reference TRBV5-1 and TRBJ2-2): KAGVTQTPRYLIKTRGQQVTLSCSPISGHRSVSWYQQTPGQGLQFLFEYFSETQRNKGNFPGRFSGRQFSNSRSEMNVSTLELGDSALYLCASSVIPTNTGELFFGEGSRLTVL.

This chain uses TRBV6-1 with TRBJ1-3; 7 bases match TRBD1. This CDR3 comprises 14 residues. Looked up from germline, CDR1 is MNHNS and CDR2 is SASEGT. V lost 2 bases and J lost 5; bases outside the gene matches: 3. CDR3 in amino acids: CASSEPTGRNTIYF. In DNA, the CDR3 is TGTGCCAGCAGTGAACCGACAGGGCGAAACACCATATATTTT.

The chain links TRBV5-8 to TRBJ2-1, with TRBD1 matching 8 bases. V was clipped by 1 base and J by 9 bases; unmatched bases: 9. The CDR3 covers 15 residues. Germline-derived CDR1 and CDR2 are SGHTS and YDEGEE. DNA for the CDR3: TGTGCCAGCAGCTTGAATTCGGCAGGGGGCAGTGAGCAGTTCTTC. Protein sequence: CASSLNSAGGSEQFF.

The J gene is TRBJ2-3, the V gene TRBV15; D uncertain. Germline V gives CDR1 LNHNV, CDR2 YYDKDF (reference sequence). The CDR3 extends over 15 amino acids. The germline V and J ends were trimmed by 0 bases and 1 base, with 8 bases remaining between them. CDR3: CATSRDFQGTDTQYF. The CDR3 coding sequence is TGTGCCACCAGCAGAGATTTCCAGGGCACAGATACGCAGTATTTT.

The CDR3 nucleotides read TGTGCCAGCAGCGTTGTGCCAGGCGTCGCGTTGAGCAATGAGCAGTTCTTC. This encodes CASSVVPGVALSNEQFF. The rearrangement joins TRBV11-2 to TRBJ2-1; D not resolved. CDR3 length: 17 residues. V was shortened by 5 bases and J by 6 bases, with 23 bases between the two germline ends. Germline V gene lookup returns CDR1 SGHAT and CDR2 FQNNGV.

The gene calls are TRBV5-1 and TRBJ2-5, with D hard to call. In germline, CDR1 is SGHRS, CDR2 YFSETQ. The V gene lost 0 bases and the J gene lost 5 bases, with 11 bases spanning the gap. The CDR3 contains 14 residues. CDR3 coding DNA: TGCGCCAGCAGCTTGGTATCTCCCGGGGAGACCCAGTACTTC. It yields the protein CASSLVSPGETQYF. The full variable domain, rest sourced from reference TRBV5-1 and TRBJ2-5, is KAGVTQTPRYLIKTRGQQVTLSCSPISGHRSVSWYQQTPGQGLQFLFEYFSETQRNKGNFPGRFSGRQFSNSRSEMNVSTLELGDSALYLCASSLVSPGETQYFGPGTRLLVL.

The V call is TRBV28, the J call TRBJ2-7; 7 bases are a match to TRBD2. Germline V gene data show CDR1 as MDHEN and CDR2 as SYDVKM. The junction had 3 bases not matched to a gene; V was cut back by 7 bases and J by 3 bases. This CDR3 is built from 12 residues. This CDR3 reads CASMRGNYEQYF. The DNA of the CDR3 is TGTGCCAGCATGCGGGGGAACTACGAGCAGTACTTC.